These 22 T cell receptor beta chains came from one sample sequenced in a study of T cell responses to AZD1222 COVID-19 vaccine. The data were produced by immunoSEQ multiplex PCR, yet TCRdb's version contains in-frame clones alone and is incomplete. The sample has 180,000 or so clones; approximately 94% are singletons. Here the sequenced sample was peripheral blood, taken on day 0 of AZD1222 vaccination. These receptor sequences come from an adult in good health.

This chain uses TRBV19 with TRBJ2-7, with 13 bases fitting TRBD2. V was clipped by 4 bases and J by 0 bases; unmatched bases: 9. The germline CDR1 and CDR2 sequences are LNHDA and SQIVND (reference sequence). The CDR3 runs to 18 residues. This CDR3 is CASSTGLAGWERSYEQYF. In nucleotides, the CDR3 is TGTGCCAGTAGTACGGGACTAGCGGGATGGGAACGCTCCTACGAGCAGTACTTC. The whole variable domain, remainder taken from reference TRBV19 and TRBJ2-7, is DGGITQSPKYLFRKEGQNVTLSCEQNLNHDAMYWYRQDPGQGLRLIYYSQIVNDFQKGDIAEGYSVSREKKESFPLTVTSAQKNPTAFYLCASSTGLAGWERSYEQYFGPGTRLTVT.

This chain uses TRBV19 with TRBJ2-3, with D unresolved. Looked up from germline, CDR1 is LNHDA and CDR2 is SQIVND (reference sequence). V shed 6 bases and J shed 4 bases, with 11 bases lying between them. The CDR3 length is 13 residues. DNA of the CDR3: TGTGCCAGTAGCCCAAATCGTCCAGATACGCAGTATTTT. It translates to CASSPNRPDTQYF.

The chain joins TRBV30 to TRBJ1-1; 10 bases match TRBD1. The germline V gene encodes CDR1 GTSNPN and CDR2 SVGIG (reference sequence). With 0 bases clipped from V and 6 bases from J, the junction kept 4 bases outside the gene matches. The CDR3 consists of 14 residues. The CDR3 is CAWSVPDRGPEAFF. The CDR3 bases are TGTGCCTGGAGTGTACCCGACAGGGGGCCTGAAGCTTTCTTT.

The chain combines TRBV13 with TRBJ1-1; D uncertain. This CDR3 is 12 amino acids long. From germline, CDR1 is PRHDT and CDR2 FYEKMQ (reference sequence). The germline V and J ends were trimmed by 3 bases and 8 bases, with 10 bases remaining between them. The DNA for the CDR3 is TGTGCCAGCAGCTTCGGGAGGTTAGAAGCTTTCTTT. Its translation is CASSFGRLEAFF. The variable domain in full, completed from reference TRBV13 and TRBJ1-1, reads AAGVIQSPRHLIKEKRETATLKCYPIPRHDTVYWYQQGPGQDPQFLISFYEKMQSDKGSIPDRFSAQQFSDYHSELNMSSLELGDSALYFCASSFGRLEAFFGQGTRLTVV.

CDR3 protein: CASSLLQGGTELFF. As DNA, the CDR3 is TGTGCCAGCAGCTTACTACAGGGGGGGACGGAACTGTTTTTT. The chain has TRBV11-2 and TRBJ1-4, with TRBD1 identical over 8 bases. CDR1 is SGHAT, CDR2 FQNNGV, per germline. V lost 2 bases, J lost 12 bases, and 8 bases stayed unmatched. This CDR3 comprises 14 residues. Looking up the rest from reference TRBV11-2 and TRBJ1-4 gives the full variable domain: EAGVAQSPRYKIIEKRQSVAFWCNPISGHATLYWYQQILGQGPKLLIQFQNNGVVDDSQLPKDRFSAERLKGVDSTLKIQPAKLEDSAVYLCASSLLQGGTELFFGSGTQLSVL.

This clone appeared a single time. V and J are TRBV2 and TRBJ1-1; the match to TRBD1 covers 10 bases. The CDR3 consists of 15 residues. CDR1 and CDR2 from the germline V gene are SNHLY and FYNNEI. The V gene end was trimmed by 4 bases and the J gene end by 5 bases; junction bases not matched to a gene: 7. This CDR3 is CASSADRGRETEAFF. The CDR3 region has the DNA TGTGCCAGCAGTGCCGACAGGGGGCGAGAGACTGAAGCTTTCTTT.

The rearrangement links TRBV27 to TRBJ1-5; 7 nucleotides line up with TRBD1. The CDR3 length is 16 residues. From germline, CDR1 is MNHEY and CDR2 SMNVEV (reference sequence). V gave up 5 bases and J gave up 7 bases; unmatched junction bases: 14. CDR3 DNA: TGTGCCAGCAGTCCCTCCCCAACAGGGGCAGGACAGCCCCAGCATTTT. Protein: CASSPSPTGAGQPQHF.

The chain carries TRBV20-1 and TRBJ2-7; the match to TRBD1 covers 7 bases. The junction had 5 bases not matched to a gene; V was cut back by 3 bases and J by 9 bases. The CDR3 contains 11 residues. Germline V lookup: CDR1 DFQATT, CDR2 SNEGSKA (reference sequence). The CDR3 bases are TGCAGTGCTAGTGGGGCAGGGGGGCAGTACTTC. It yields the protein CSASGAGGQYF.

J is TRBJ1-1 and V is TRBV4-1; 7 nucleotides line up with TRBD1. The CDR3 runs 16 residues. Germline V gene data show CDR1 as MGHRA and CDR2 as YSYEKL. J was trimmed by 0 bases and V by 0 bases; bases with no gene match: 4. The DNA of the CDR3 is TGCGCCAGCAGCCAAGAATCGGGACAGATGAACACTGAAGCTTTCTTT. Translating it yields CASSQESGQMNTEAFF.

The chain links TRBV30 to TRBJ1-5, with a possible D match to TRBD1 (5 bases). The CDR3 covers 12 residues. Trimming cost V 7 bases and J 6 bases, with 13 bases left between them. Per the germline V gene, CDR1 is GTSNPN and CDR2 is SVGIG (reference sequence). The CDR3 coding sequence is TGTGCCTTTTACAGGTACGGTCAGCCCCAGCATTTT. Amino acids: CAFYRYGQPQHF.

V gene TRBV15 combines with J gene TRBJ1-4, with D perhaps TRBD1 (5 bases). Germline V gene lookup returns CDR1 LNHNV and CDR2 YYDKDF (reference sequence). V was clipped by 1 base and J by 6 bases, with 15 bases between them. This CDR3 comprises 16 residues. The CDR3 here is CATSRGTAGPDEKLFF. The CDR3 DNA sequence: TGTGCCACCAGCAGAGGCACTGCGGGACCGGATGAAAAACTGTTTTTT. The full variable domain, in which reference TRBV15 and TRBJ1-4 provide the parts outside the CDR3, is DAMVIQNPRYQVTQFGKPVTLSCSQTLNHNVMYWYQQKSSQAPKLLFHYYDKDFNNEADTPDNFQSRRPNTSFCFLDIRSPGLGDTAMYLCATSRGTAGPDEKLFFGSGTQLSVL.

The chain employs TRBV19 and TRBJ2-5, with 10 bases that match TRBD1. J gave up 4 bases and V 5 bases, and 4 bases lay outside the gene matches. The V gene's germline CDR1 is LNHDA and CDR2 SQIVND (reference sequence). The CDR3 contains 14 residues. CDR3 in amino acids: CASSVDRGAETQYF. CDR3 bases: TGTGCCAGTAGTGTGGACAGGGGGGCAGAGACCCAGTACTTC. Based on the CDR3 plus reference TRBV19 and TRBJ2-5, the full variable domain is DGGITQSPKYLFRKEGQNVTLSCEQNLNHDAMYWYRQDPGQGLRLIYYSQIVNDFQKGDIAEGYSVSREKKESFPLTVTSAQKNPTAFYLCASSVDRGAETQYFGPGTRLLVL.

The V and J genes are TRBV4-2 and TRBJ1-5; weak D call: TRBD1 (6 bases). The ends were cut back, 1 base at V and 2 bases at J, with 15 bases in the middle. Germline assignment: CDR1 LGHNA and CDR2 YNFKEQ. There are 17 residues in the CDR3. In DNA form, the CDR3 reads TGTGCCAGCAGCCAAGTTCAGGCGGCAGGGGGCAATCAGCCCCAGCATTTT. Translation: CASSQVQAAGGNQPQHF.

This chain connects TRBV6-5 to TRBJ2-1, with TRBD1 as a possible D gene (6 bases). The CDR3 totals 15 residues. Germline loops: CDR1 MNHEY, CDR2 SVGAGI. Trimming left V 10 bases short and J 5 bases short, with 21 bases between. The CDR3 spells CATVNSVSGDNEQFF. The CDR3, as DNA: TGTGCCACCGTAAACTCAGTTTCAGGGGACAATGAGCAGTTCTTC.

This clone was seen once. The V call is TRBV10-1, the J call TRBJ2-1; 9 bases are a match to TRBD2. The germline V gene has CDR1 WNHNN and CDR2 SYGVQD (reference sequence). The CDR3 consists of 16 residues. V was clipped by 8 bases and J by 2 bases; unmatched bases: 10. CDR3 region: CASGGAREGPYNEQFF. The CDR3 bases are TGCGCCAGCGGAGGGGCGCGGGAGGGCCCCTACAATGAGCAGTTCTTC.

Points on this clone: An end of the junction differs from the germline gene, which may be a read error. CDR3 in DNA: TGTGCCAGTAGTATACTAGCGGGAGTCTCCAACAATGAGCAGTTCTTC. This translates into CASSILAGVSNNEQFF. This chain uses TRBV19 with TRBJ2-1; 10 bases map to TRBD2. Germline CDR1 reads LNHDA; CDR2 reads SQIVND (reference sequence). The CDR3 extends over 16 amino acids.

This chain connects TRBV24-1 to TRBJ1-1; TRBD1 aligns across 10 bases. Looked up from germline, CDR1 is KGHDR and CDR2 is SFDVKD. V trimming: 4 bases; J trimming: 5 bases; junction bases outside the gene matches: 12. The CDR3 length is 17 residues. The CDR3 loop reads CATSDVPGQGRRTEAFF. Here the CDR3 DNA reads TGTGCCACCAGTGACGTCCCGGGACAGGGGCGGAGAACTGAAGCTTTCTTT.

CDR3 in DNA: TGTGCCAGCAGCTACGACAGGAGCACAGATACGCAGTATTTT. Amino acids: CASSYDRSTDTQYF. The V and J genes are TRBV7-9 and TRBJ2-3; maybe TRBD1 (6 bases). V lost 4 bases, J lost 0 bases, and 8 bases lay in between. Germline loops: CDR1 SEHNR, CDR2 FQNEAQ (reference sequence). The length of the CDR3 is 14 residues.

Only one count was recorded for this clone. The DNA of the CDR3 is TGTGCCAGTAGTAACTCCCGGGACAGGGGTCGGGATGAGCAGTTCTTC. Amino acids: CASSNSRDRGRDEQFF. The gene calls are TRBV19 and TRBJ2-1, with TRBD1 matching over 10 bases. CDR1 and CDR2 (germline): LNHDA, SQIVND (reference sequence). There are 16 residues in the CDR3. V shed 4 bases and J 8 bases; nucleotides not matched to a gene: 11.

The chain uses TRBV5-5 and TRBJ2-7; tentative D call: TRBD1 (6 bases). Trimming removed 9 bases from V and 3 bases from J, with 13 bases in between. CDR1 is SGHKS, CDR2 YYEKEE, per germline (reference sequence). This CDR3 comprises 12 residues. Here the CDR3 reads CATSRQDYEQYF. CDR3 nucleotides: TGTGCCACGTCTCGACAGGACTACGAGCAGTACTTC.

The V and J genes are TRBV27 and TRBJ2-1, with a tentative D call TRBD1 (5 bases). V lost 7 bases, J lost 2 bases, and 9 bases lay in between. This CDR3 is built from 13 residues. Germline V CDR1 and CDR2: MNHEY, SMNVEV (reference sequence). The CDR3 protein is CASTTGPYNEQFF. The DNA of the CDR3 is TGTGCCAGCACCACAGGACCCTACAATGAGCAGTTCTTC.

The chain uses TRBV10-1 and TRBJ1-3, with a tentative D call TRBD1 (5 bases). Trimming took off 7 bases at V and 0 bases at J, with 19 bases between the two ends. Germline-derived CDR1 and CDR2 are WNHNN and SYGVQD (reference sequence). The CDR3 contains 17 residues. The CDR3 region has the DNA TGCGCCAGCATAGTACGGGGGAACATATGCTCTGGAAACACCATATATTTT. This encodes CASIVRGNICSGNTIYF.